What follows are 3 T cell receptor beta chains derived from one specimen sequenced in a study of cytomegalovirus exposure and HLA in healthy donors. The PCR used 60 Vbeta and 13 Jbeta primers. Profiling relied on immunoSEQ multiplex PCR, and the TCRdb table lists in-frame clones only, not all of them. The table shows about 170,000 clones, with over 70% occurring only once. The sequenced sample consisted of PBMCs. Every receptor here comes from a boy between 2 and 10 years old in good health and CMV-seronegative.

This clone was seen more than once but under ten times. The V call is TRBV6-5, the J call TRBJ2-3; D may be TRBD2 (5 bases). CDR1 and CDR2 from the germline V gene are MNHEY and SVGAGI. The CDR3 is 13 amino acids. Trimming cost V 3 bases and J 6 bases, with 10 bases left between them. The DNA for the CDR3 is TGTGCCAGCAGTTATACGGGATGGGATACGCAGTATTTT. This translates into CASSYTGWDTQYF.

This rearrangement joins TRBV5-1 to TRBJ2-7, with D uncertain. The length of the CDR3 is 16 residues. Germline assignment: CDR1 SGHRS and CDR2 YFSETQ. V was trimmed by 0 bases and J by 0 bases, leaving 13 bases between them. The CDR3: CASSLVAPGSSYEQYV. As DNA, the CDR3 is TGCGCCAGCAGCTTGGTTGCTCCGGGTAGCTCCTACGAGCAGTACGTC.

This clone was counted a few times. The CDR3 DNA reads TGTGCCAGCAGCTTTAGGGGGGGCCGACTCCACTTT. Its translation: CASSFRGGRLHF. The chain uses TRBV7-8 and TRBJ1-6; TRBD1 is a possible D gene (6 bases). V shed 3 bases and J shed 16 bases, with 13 bases lying between them. Germline CDR1 SGHVS, CDR2 FQNEAQ. The CDR3 loop spans 12 amino acids. The complete variable domain, with remaining parts taken from reference TRBV7-8 and TRBJ1-6, reads GAGVSQSPRYKVAKRGQDVALRCDPISGHVSLFWYQQALGQGPEFLTYFQNEAQLDKSGLPSDRFFAERPEGSVSTLKIQRTQQEDSAVYLCASSFRGGRLHFGNGTRLTVT.